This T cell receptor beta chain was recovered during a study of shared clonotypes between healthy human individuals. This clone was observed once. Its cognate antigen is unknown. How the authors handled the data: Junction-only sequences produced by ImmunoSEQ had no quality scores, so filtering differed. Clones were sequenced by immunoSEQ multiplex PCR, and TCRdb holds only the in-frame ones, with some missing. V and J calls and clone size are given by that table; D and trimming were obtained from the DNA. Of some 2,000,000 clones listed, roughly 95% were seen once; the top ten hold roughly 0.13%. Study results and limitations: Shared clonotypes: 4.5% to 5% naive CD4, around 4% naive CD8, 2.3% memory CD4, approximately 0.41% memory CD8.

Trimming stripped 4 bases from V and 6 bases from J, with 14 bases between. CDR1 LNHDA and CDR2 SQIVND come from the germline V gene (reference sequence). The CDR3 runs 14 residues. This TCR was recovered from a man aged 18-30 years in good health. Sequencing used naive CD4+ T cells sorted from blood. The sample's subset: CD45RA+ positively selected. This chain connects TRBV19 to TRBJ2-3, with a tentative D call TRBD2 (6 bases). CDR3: CASSNKRVVDTQYF. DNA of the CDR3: TGTGCCAGTAGTAACAAGCGGGTGGTGGATACGCAGTATTTT.